This T cell receptor beta chain was identified in a study of cytomegalovirus exposure and HLA in healthy donors. It was healthy bone marrow donors who served as donors. Points on this clone: Its cognate antigen is unknown. Other DNA sequences within the sample encode an identical CDR3.

The PCR used 60 Vbeta and 13 Jbeta primers. Original processing notes: The authors later counted roughly 87 million unique TCR beta chains, 9 million to 12 million of them shared. Clones were read by immunoSEQ multiplex PCR, and TCRdb kept only the in-frame ones, dropping some. For V, J and clone size, that table is used; D and trimming come from the DNA. The top ten hold around 4.1% of the sample, which has approximately 100,000 clones, around four fifths seen once. Broader study findings: In a later analysis, HLA-associated TCR beta chains were more clonally expanded than equally common others.

The germline CDR1 and CDR2 sequences are MNHEY and SMNVEV (reference sequence). The length of the CDR3 is 15 residues. V lost 3 bases, J lost 6 bases, and 12 bases lay in between. The clonotype comes from a man aged 35-49 years in good health and CMV-seronegative. The chain employs TRBV27 and TRBJ1-6; no definite D call. Sequencing used PBMCs. In DNA form, the CDR3 reads TGTGCCAGCAGTTTCAACAGAGCTATTAATTCACCCCTCCACTTT. As protein: CASSFNRAINSPLHF.